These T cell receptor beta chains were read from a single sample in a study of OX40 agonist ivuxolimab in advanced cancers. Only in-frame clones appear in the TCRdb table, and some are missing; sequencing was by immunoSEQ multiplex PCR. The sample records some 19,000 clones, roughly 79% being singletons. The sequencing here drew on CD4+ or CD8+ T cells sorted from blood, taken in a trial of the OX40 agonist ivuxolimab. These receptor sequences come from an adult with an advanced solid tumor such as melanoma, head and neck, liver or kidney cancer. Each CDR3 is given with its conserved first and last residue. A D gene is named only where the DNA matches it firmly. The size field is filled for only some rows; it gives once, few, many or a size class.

cdr3_aa: CAWSAGQGSNQPQHF
cdr3_nt: TGTGCCTGGAGTGCGGGGCAGGGTAGCAATCAGCCCCAGCATTTT
d_call: .
clone_size: .
j_call: TRBJ1-5
v_call: TRBV30

cdr3_aa: CASSFEAGATDTQYF
cdr3_nt: TGTGCCAGCAGCTTTGAAGCGGGGGCCACAGATACGCAGTATTTT
d_call: TRBD2
clone_size: .
j_call: TRBJ2-3
v_call: TRBV5-4

cdr3_aa: CASTTSRESGQNIQYF
cdr3_nt: TGTGCCAGCACCACCAGCCGGGAGAGTGGGCAAAACATTCAGTACTTC
d_call: .
clone_size: .
j_call: TRBJ2-4
v_call: TRBV7-9

cdr3_aa: CASSPGGTANYEQYF
cdr3_nt: TGTGCCAGCAGCCCAGGGGGGACAGCAAACTACGAGCAGTACTTC
d_call: .
clone_size: .
j_call: TRBJ2-7
v_call: TRBV7-9

cdr3_aa: CASSYAGGRTDTQYF
cdr3_nt: TGTGCCAGCAGCTATGCGGGAGGGAGGACAGATACGCAGTATTTT
d_call: TRBD2
clone_size: .
j_call: TRBJ2-3
v_call: TRBV5-4

cdr3_aa: CASSSWDRAYEQYF
cdr3_nt: TGTGCCAGCAGCTCCTGGGACAGGGCCTACGAGCAGTACTTC
d_call: TRBD1
clone_size: .
j_call: TRBJ2-7
v_call: TRBV7-9

cdr3_aa: CASSPQGAFSEAFF
cdr3_nt: TGTGCCAGCAGCCCACAGGGGGCGTTTTCTGAAGCTTTCTTT
d_call: TRBD1
clone_size: .
j_call: TRBJ1-1
v_call: TRBV6-5

cdr3_aa: CASSKGYQETQYF
cdr3_nt: TGTGCCAGTAGTAAGGGCTACCAAGAGACCCAGTACTTC
d_call: .
clone_size: .
j_call: TRBJ2-5
v_call: TRBV19

cdr3_aa: CASSLLAGGPPGEQYF
cdr3_nt: TGTGCCAGCAGTTTACTAGCGGGAGGGCCGCCGGGCGAGCAGTACTTC
d_call: TRBD2
clone_size: .
j_call: TRBJ2-7
v_call: TRBV27

cdr3_aa: CASSLWGRNEKLFF
cdr3_nt: TGTGCCAGCAGTTTATGGGGCAGAAATGAAAAACTGTTTTTT
d_call: .
clone_size: .
j_call: TRBJ1-4
v_call: TRBV27

cdr3_aa: CASSRGGEVETQYF
cdr3_nt: TGTGCCAGCAGCCGGGGGGGCGAAGTGGAGACCCAGTACTTC
d_call: TRBD2
clone_size: .
j_call: TRBJ2-5
v_call: TRBV27

cdr3_aa: CASSARLAGAGELFF
cdr3_nt: TGTGCCAGCAGCGCCCGACTAGCGGGGGCCGGGGAGCTGTTTTTT
d_call: TRBD2
clone_size: .
j_call: TRBJ2-2
v_call: TRBV7-8

cdr3_aa: CASSDGTPYGYTF
cdr3_nt: TGTGCCAGCAGTGATGGGACACCCTATGGCTACACCTTC
d_call: .
clone_size: .
j_call: TRBJ1-2
v_call: TRBV6-4

cdr3_aa: CASSPGQGNPYEQYF
cdr3_nt: TGTGCCAGCAGCCCGGGACAGGGGAACCCCTACGAGCAGTACTTC
d_call: TRBD1
clone_size: .
j_call: TRBJ2-7
v_call: TRBV5-6

cdr3_aa: CASSQVGQGVNEKLFF
cdr3_nt: TGTGCCAGCAGCCAAGTCGGACAGGGCGTCAATGAAAAACTGTTTTTT
d_call: TRBD1
clone_size: .
j_call: TRBJ1-4
v_call: TRBV4-2

cdr3_aa: CASRLWRGGGKSPLHF
cdr3_nt: TGTGCCAGCCGACTTTGGAGGGGTGGAGGAAAATCACCCCTCCACTTT
d_call: .
clone_size: .
j_call: TRBJ1-6
v_call: TRBV28

cdr3_aa: CASSVGGSGNTIYF
cdr3_nt: TGTGCCAGCAGTGTCGGGGGCTCTGGAAACACCATATATTTT
d_call: .
clone_size: .
j_call: TRBJ1-3
v_call: TRBV28

cdr3_aa: CASSETTRFPYYEQYF
cdr3_nt: TGTGCCAGCAGTGAAACCACTAGGTTTCCATACTACGAGCAGTACTTC
d_call: .
clone_size: .
j_call: TRBJ2-7
v_call: TRBV6-1

cdr3_aa: CASSLGPLQASVYEQYF
cdr3_nt: TGTGCCAGCAGCTTAGGTCCTCTTCAGGCTTCGGTCTACGAGCAGTACTTC
d_call: .
clone_size: .
j_call: TRBJ2-7
v_call: TRBV7-6

cdr3_aa: CASSEPGLAYEQYF
cdr3_nt: TGTGCCAGCAGTGAACCGGGACTAGCCTACGAGCAGTACTTC
d_call: TRBD2
clone_size: .
j_call: TRBJ2-7
v_call: TRBV7-9

cdr3_aa: CASSTLTGTGQDEQYF
cdr3_nt: TGTGCCAGCAGCACCCTCACCGGGACAGGGCAGGACGAGCAGTACTTC
d_call: TRBD1
clone_size: .
j_call: TRBJ2-7
v_call: TRBV7-6

cdr3_aa: CATVDGNSYEQYF
cdr3_nt: TGTGCCACCGTCGACGGTAACTCCTACGAGCAGTACTTC
d_call: .
clone_size: .
j_call: TRBJ2-7
v_call: TRBV19

cdr3_aa: CASSPDSGSHYEQYF
cdr3_nt: TGTGCCAGCAGCCCGGATAGCGGGAGCCACTACGAGCAGTACTTC
d_call: TRBD2
clone_size: .
j_call: TRBJ2-7
v_call: TRBV7-9

cdr3_aa: CASSSGFGIKKLFF
cdr3_nt: TGTGCCAGCAGTTCGGGTTTCGGAATTAAAAAACTGTTTTTT
d_call: .
clone_size: .
j_call: TRBJ1-4
v_call: TRBV6-5

cdr3_aa: CASSVATGPDTQYF
cdr3_nt: TGTGCCAGCAGCGTAGCTACGGGTCCAGATACGCAGTATTTT
d_call: .
clone_size: .
j_call: TRBJ2-3
v_call: TRBV9

cdr3_aa: CASSLHGGSAYEQYF
cdr3_nt: TGTGCCAGCAGTTTACATGGCGGGAGCGCCTACGAGCAGTACTTC
d_call: TRBD2
clone_size: few
j_call: TRBJ2-7
v_call: TRBV27

cdr3_aa: CASSLESGAEAFF
cdr3_nt: TGTGCCAGCAGCTTAGAATCCGGGGCTGAAGCTTTCTTT
d_call: .
clone_size: .
j_call: TRBJ1-1
v_call: TRBV7-9

cdr3_aa: CARPSGISGRGGCGEQYF
cdr3_nt: TGTGCCAGGCCCTCGGGTATTAGCGGGAGAGGGGGCTGTGGCGAGCAGTACTTC
d_call: TRBD2
clone_size: .
j_call: TRBJ2-7
v_call: TRBV28

cdr3_aa: CASSLWGNTGELFF
cdr3_nt: TGTGCCAGCAGCTTATGGGGGAACACCGGGGAGCTGTTTTTT
d_call: .
clone_size: few
j_call: TRBJ2-2
v_call: TRBV13

cdr3_aa: CAWHTGDSNQPQHF
cdr3_nt: TGTGCCTGGCATACAGGGGATAGCAATCAGCCCCAGCATTTT
d_call: TRBD1
clone_size: .
j_call: TRBJ1-5
v_call: TRBV30

cdr3_aa: CASSQEGGQNYEQYF
cdr3_nt: TGCGCCAGCAGCCAAGAAGGCGGACAGAACTACGAGCAGTACTTC
d_call: .
clone_size: .
j_call: TRBJ2-7
v_call: TRBV4-3

cdr3_aa: CASSDGGSGHPQETQYF
cdr3_nt: TGTGCCAGCAGTGACGGGGGTAGCGGGCACCCTCAAGAGACCCAGTACTTC
d_call: TRBD2
clone_size: .
j_call: TRBJ2-5
v_call: TRBV2

cdr3_aa: CASTRTFGETQYF
cdr3_nt: TGTGCCAGCACCCGGACGTTTGGGGAGACCCAGTACTTC
d_call: .
clone_size: .
j_call: TRBJ2-5
v_call: TRBV6-6

cdr3_aa: CASSLSAGDSDYNEQFF
cdr3_nt: TGTGCCAGCAGTTTATCGGCAGGCGACTCGGACTACAATGAGCAGTTCTTC
d_call: .
clone_size: .
j_call: TRBJ2-1
v_call: TRBV27

cdr3_aa: CASSLGQPNHEQYF
cdr3_nt: TGTGCCAGCAGCTTGGGACAGCCTAACCACGAGCAGTACTTC
d_call: .
clone_size: .
j_call: TRBJ2-7
v_call: TRBV5-4

cdr3_aa: CASSQDGAEPTDTQYF
cdr3_nt: TGCGCCAGCAGCCAAGATGGGGCGGAACCCACAGATACGCAGTATTTT
d_call: .
clone_size: .
j_call: TRBJ2-3
v_call: TRBV4-3